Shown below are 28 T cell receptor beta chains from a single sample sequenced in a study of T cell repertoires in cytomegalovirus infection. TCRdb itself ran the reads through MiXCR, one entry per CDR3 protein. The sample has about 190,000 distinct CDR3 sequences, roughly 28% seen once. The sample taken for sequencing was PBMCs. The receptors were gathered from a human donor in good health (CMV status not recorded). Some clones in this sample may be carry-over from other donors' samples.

The CDR3 protein is CASSEGQGVTKNIQYF. CDR3 nucleotide sequence: TGTGCCAGCAGTGAGGGACAGGGCGTAACCAAAAACATTCAGTACTTC. The rearrangement uses TRBV2 and TRBJ2-4, with TRBD1 identical over 9 bases. J was trimmed by 2 bases and V by 3 bases; bases with no gene match: 5. Germline V CDR1 and CDR2: SNHLY, FYNNEI. The CDR3 length is 16 residues.

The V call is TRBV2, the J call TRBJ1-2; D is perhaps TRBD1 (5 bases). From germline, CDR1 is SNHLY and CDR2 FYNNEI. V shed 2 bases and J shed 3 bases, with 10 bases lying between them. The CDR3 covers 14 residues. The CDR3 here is CASSESGGDYGYTF. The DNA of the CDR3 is TGTGCCAGCAGTGAATCCGGAGGGGACTATGGCTACACCTTC.

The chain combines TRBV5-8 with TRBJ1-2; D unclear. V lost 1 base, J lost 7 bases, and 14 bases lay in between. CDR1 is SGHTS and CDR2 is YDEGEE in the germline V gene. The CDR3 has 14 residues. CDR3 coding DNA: TGTGCCAGCAGCTTGAGGGCAGCTTTCAGTGGCTACACCTTC. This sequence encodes CASSLRAAFSGYTF.

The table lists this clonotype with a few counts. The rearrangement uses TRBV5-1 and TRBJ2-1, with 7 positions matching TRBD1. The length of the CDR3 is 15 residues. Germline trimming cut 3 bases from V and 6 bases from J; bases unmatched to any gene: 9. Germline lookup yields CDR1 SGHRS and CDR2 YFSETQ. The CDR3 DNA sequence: TGCGCCAGCAGCTCTAGGACAGGTCCGGGCAATGAGCAGTTCTTC. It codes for CASSSRTGPGNEQFF. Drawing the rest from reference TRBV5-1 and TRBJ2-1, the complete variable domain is KAGVTQTPRYLIKTRGQQVTLSCSPISGHRSVSWYQQTPGQGLQFLFEYFSETQRNKGNFPGRFSGRQFSNSRSEMNVSTLELGDSALYLCASSSRTGPGNEQFFGPGTRLTVL.

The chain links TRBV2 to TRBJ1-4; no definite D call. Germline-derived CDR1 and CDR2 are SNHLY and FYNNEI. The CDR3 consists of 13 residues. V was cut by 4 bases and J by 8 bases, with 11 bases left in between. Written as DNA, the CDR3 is TGTGCCAGCAGTGTGACCGTGGAGGAAAAACTGTTTTTT. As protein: CASSVTVEEKLFF.

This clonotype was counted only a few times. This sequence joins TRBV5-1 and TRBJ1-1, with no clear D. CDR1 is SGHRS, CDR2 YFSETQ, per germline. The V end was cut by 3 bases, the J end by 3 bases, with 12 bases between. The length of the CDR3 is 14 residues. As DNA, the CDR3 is TGCGCCAGCAGCTCAGAGGACCACTACACTGAAGCTTTCTTT. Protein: CASSSEDHYTEAFF.

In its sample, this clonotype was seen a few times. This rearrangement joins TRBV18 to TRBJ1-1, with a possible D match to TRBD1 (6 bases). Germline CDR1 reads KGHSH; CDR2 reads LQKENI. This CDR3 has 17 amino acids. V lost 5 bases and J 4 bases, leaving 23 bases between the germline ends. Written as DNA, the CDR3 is TGTGCCAGCTCAAGTCGACGACGACAGGTGGGGAGCACTGAAGCTTTCTTT. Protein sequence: CASSSRRRQVGSTEAFF.

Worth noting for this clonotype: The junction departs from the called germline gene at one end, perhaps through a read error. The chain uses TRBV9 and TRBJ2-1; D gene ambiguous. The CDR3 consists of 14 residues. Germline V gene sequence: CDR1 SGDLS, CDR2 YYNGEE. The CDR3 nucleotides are TGTGCCAGCAGCGTTCACCCCCGTGACAATGTGCAGTTCTTC. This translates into CASSVHPRDNVQFF.

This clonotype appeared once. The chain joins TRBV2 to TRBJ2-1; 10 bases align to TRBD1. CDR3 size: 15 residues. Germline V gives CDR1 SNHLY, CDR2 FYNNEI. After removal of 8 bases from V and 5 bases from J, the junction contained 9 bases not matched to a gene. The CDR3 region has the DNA TGTGCCAGCGGAGGGGGACAGGGGCCGAACAATGAGCAGTTCTTC. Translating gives CASGGGQGPNNEQFF.

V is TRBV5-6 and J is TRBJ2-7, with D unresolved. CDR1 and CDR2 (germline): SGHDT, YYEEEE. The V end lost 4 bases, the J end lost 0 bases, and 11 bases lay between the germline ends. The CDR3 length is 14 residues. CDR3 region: CASSELGSSYEQYF. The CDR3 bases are TGTGCCAGCAGCGAGCTCGGAAGCTCCTACGAGCAGTACTTC.

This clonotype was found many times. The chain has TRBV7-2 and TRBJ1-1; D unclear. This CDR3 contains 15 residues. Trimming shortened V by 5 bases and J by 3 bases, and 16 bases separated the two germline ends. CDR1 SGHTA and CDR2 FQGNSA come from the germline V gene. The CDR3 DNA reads TGTGCCAGCAGCCCCGAAGGGTCTCAGGACACTGAAGCTTTCTTT. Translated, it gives CASSPEGSQDTEAFF. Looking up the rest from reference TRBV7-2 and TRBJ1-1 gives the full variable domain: GAGVSQSPSNKVTEKGKDVELRCDPISGHTALYWYRQSLGQGLEFLIYFQGNSAPDKSGLPSDRFSAERTGGSVSTLTIQRTQQEDSAVYLCASSPEGSQDTEAFFGQGTRLTVV.

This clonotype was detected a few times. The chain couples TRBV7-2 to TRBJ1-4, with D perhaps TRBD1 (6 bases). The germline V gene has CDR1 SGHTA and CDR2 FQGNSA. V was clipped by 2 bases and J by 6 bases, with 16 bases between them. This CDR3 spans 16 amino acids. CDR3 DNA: TGTGCCAGCAGCTTAATAGGGGACAAACCCCATGAAAAACTGTTTTTT. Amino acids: CASSLIGDKPHEKLFF.

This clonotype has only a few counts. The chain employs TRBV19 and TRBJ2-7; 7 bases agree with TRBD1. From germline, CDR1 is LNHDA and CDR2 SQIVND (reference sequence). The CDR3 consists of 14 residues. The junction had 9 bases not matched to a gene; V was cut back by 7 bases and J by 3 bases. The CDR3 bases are TGTGCCAGTAAGGGAGTGGGACAGAACTACGAGCAGTACTTC. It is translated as CASKGVGQNYEQYF. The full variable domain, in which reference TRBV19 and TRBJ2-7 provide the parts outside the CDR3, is DGGITQSPKYLFRKEGQNVTLSCEQNLNHDAMYWYRQDPGQGLRLIYYSQIVNDFQKGDIAEGYSVSREKKESFPLTVTSAQKNPTAFYLCASKGVGQNYEQYFGPGTRLTVT.

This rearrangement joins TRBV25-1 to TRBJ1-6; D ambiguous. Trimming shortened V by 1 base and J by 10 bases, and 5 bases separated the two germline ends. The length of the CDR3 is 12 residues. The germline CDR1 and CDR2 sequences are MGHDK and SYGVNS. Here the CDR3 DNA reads TGTGCCAGCAGTGAATTCGGGTCACCCCTCCACTTT. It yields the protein CASSEFGSPLHF.

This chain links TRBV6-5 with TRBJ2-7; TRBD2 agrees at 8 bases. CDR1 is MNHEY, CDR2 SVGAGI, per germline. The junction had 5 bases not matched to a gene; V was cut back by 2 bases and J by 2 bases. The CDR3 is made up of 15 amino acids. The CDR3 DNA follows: TGTGCCAGCAGTTACGTCGGCGGGGGGACCTACGAGCAGTACTTC. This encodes CASSYVGGGTYEQYF.

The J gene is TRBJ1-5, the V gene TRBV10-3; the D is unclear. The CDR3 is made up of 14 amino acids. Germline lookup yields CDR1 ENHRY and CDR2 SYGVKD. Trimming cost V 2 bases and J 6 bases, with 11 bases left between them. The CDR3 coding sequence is TGTGCCATCAGTGAGGGGATAATCCGTCAGCCCCAGCATTTT. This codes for CAISEGIIRQPQHF.

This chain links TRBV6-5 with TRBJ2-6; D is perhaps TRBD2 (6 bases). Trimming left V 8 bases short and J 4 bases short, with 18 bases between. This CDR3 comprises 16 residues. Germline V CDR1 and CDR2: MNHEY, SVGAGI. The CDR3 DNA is TGTGCCAGCGCCCTGGGGGGTTTCTTGGGGGCCAACGTCCTGACTTTC. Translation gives CASALGGFLGANVLTF.

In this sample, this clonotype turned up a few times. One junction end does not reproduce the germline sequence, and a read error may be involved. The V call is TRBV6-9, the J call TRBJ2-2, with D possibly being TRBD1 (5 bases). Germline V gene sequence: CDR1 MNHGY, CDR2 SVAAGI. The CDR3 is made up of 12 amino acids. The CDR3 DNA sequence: TGCGTCCTACAGGCGAACACCGGGGAGCTGTTTTTT. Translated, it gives CVLQANTGELFF.

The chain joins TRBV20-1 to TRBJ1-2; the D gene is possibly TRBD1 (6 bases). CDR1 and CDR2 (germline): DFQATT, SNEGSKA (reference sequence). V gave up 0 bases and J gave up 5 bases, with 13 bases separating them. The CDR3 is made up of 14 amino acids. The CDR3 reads CSARDPGHPYGYTF. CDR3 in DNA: TGCAGTGCTAGAGACCCGGGACACCCTTATGGCTACACCTTC.

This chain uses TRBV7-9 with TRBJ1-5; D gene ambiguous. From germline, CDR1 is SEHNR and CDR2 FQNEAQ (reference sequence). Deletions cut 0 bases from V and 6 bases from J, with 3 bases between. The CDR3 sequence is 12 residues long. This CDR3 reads CASSLASQPQHF. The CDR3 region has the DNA TGTGCCAGCAGCTTAGCCTCTCAGCCCCAGCATTTT. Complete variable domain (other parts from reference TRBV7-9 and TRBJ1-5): DTGVSQNPRHKITKRGQNVTFRCDPISEHNRLYWYRQTLGQGPEFLTYFQNEAQLEKSRLLSDRFSAERPKGSFSTLEIQRTEQGDSAMYLCASSLASQPQHFGDGTRLSIL.

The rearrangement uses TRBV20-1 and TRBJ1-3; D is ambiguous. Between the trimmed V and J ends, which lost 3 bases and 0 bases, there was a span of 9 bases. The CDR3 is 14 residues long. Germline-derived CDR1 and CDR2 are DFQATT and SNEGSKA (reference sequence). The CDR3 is CSARRAVSGNTIYF. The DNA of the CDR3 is TGCAGTGCTAGGAGGGCAGTCTCTGGAAACACCATATATTTT.

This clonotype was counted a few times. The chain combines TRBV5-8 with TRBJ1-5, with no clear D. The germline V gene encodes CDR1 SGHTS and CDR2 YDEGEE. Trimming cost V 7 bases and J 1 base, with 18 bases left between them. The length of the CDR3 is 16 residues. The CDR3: CASAGPGVRSNQPQHF. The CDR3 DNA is TGTGCCAGCGCCGGACCGGGAGTTCGAAGCAATCAGCCCCAGCATTTT.

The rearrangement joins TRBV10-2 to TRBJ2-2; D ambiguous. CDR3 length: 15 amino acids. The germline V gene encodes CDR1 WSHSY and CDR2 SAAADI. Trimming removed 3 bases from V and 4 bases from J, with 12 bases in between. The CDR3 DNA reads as TGCGCCAGCAGTGACGGACCGTCCCGCACCGGGGAGCTGTTTTTT. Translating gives CASSDGPSRTGELFF.

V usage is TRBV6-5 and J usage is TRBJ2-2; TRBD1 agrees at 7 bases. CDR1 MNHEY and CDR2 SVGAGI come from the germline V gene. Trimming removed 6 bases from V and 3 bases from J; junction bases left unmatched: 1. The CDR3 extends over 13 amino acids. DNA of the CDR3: TGTGCCAGCAGAGACAGGGACACCGGGGAGCTGTTTTTT. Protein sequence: CASRDRDTGELFF.

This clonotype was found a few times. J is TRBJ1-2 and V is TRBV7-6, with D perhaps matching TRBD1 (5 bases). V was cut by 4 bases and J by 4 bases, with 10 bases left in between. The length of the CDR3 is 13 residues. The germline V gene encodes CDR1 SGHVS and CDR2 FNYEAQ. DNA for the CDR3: TGTGCCAGCAGCTCCCGGGACCTCTATGGCTACACCTTC. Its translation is CASSSRDLYGYTF. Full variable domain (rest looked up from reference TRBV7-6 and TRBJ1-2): GAGVSQSPRYKVTKRGQDVALRCDPISGHVSLYWYRQALGQGPEFLTYFNYEAQQDKSGLPNDRFSAERPEGSISTLTIQRTEQRDSAMYRCASSSRDLYGYTFGSGTRLTVV.

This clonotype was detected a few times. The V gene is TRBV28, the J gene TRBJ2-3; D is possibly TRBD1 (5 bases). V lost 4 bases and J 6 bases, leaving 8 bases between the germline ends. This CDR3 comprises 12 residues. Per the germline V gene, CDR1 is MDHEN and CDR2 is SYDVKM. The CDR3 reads CASSSGWDTQYF. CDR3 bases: TGTGCCAGCAGTTCAGGGTGGGATACGCAGTATTTT.

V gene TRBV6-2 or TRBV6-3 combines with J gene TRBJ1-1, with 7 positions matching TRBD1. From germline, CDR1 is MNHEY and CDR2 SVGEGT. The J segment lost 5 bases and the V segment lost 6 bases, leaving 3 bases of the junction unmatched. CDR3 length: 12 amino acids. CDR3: CASRTGITEAFF. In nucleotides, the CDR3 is TGTGCCAGCAGGACAGGGATAACTGAAGCTTTCTTT.

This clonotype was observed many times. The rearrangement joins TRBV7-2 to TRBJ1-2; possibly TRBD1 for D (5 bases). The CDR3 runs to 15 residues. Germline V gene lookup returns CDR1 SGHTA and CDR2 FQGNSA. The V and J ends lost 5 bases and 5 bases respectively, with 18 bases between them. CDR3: CASSPSPGTIYGYTF. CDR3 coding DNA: TGTGCCAGCAGCCCCTCCCCCGGGACGATTTATGGCTACACCTTC.